Listed below are T cell receptor beta chains from one sample, sequenced in a study of cytomegalovirus exposure and HLA in healthy donors. Profiled with immunoSEQ multiplex PCR; TCRdb holds only in-frame clones, not every one. This sample has 200,000 or so clones, with 65% to 80% found just once. Specimen: PBMCs. The receptors were sampled from a middle-aged man in good health and CMV-seronegative. The CDR3 runs from the conserved cysteine through the conserved F or W. A D gene is named only where the DNA matches it firmly. The size entry is marked missing in some rows and otherwise reads once, few, many or a size class.

TRBD1 . TRBJ1-2 TRBV29-1 13 CSVGGQAVYGYTF TGCAGCGTTGGGGGACAGGCGGTCTATGGCTACACCTTC
. . TRBJ1-1 TRBV5-6 12 CASSLQKTEAFF TGTGCCAGCAGCCTACAAAAGACTGAAGCCTTCTTT
. . TRBJ2-7 TRBV6-5 14 CASSYSQGVREQYF TGTGCCAGCAGTTACTCCCAGGGTGTGCGCGAGCAGTACTTC
TRBD1 . TRBJ1-1 TRBV14 15 CASSQTGQGGTEAFF TGTGCCAGCAGCCAGACGGGACAGGGAGGCACTGAAGCTTTCTTT
. . TRBJ2-1 TRBV27 15 CASSEYGTTYNEQFF TGTGCCAGCAGTGAATACGGGACAACCTACAATGAGCAGTTCTTC
. few TRBJ2-7 TRBV28 12 CASSLAGLEQYF TGTGCCAGCAGTTTAGCTGGGCTTGAGCAGTACTTC
. . TRBJ2-7 TRBV4-1 13 CASSQEGGGEQYF TGCGCCAGCAGCCAAGAGGGAGGGGGCGAGCAGTACTTC
. . TRBJ1-1 TRBV19 12 CASSMRRTEAFF TGTGCCAGTAGTATGCGGAGGACTGAAGCTTTCTTT
TRBD1 . TRBJ2-2 TRBV27 15 CASSSRQGYTGELFF TGTGCCAGCAGTTCTCGACAGGGGTACACCGGGGAGCTGTTTTTT
. once TRBJ2-1 TRBV10-2 12 CASSESRGEQFF TGCGCCAGCAGTGAGTCGAGGGGGGAGCAGTTCTTC
TRBD1 . TRBJ1-4 TRBV15 15 CATSRDRETNEKLFF TGTGCCACCAGCCGGGACAGGGAAACTAATGAAAAACTGTTTTTT
TRBD2 . TRBJ2-2 TRBV18 13 CASSPGGTGELFF TGTGCCAGCTCACCGGGGGGGACCGGGGAGCTGTTTTTT
TRBD2 . TRBJ2-1 TRBV9 17 CASSPLSAGGSYNEQFF TGTGCCAGCAGCCCCCTCTCGGCGGGAGGCTCCTACAATGAGCAGTTCTTC
TRBD1 . TRBJ1-2 TRBV15 14 CATSRQTGGDGYTF TGTGCCACCAGCAGACAAACAGGGGGCGATGGCTACACCTTC
. . TRBJ2-7 TRBV29-1 12 CSVEGAPYEQYF TGCAGCGTTGAAGGAGCCCCCTACGAGCAGTACTTC
TRBD1 . TRBJ2-7 TRBV28 16 CASSPNGQGPFYEQYF TGTGCCAGCAGCCCTAATGGACAGGGCCCCTTCTACGAGCAGTACTTC
TRBD2 . TRBJ2-1 TRBV7-8 16 CASSLASSGGTNEQFF TGTGCCAGCAGCTTAGCGAGTAGCGGGGGAACCAATGAGCAGTTCTTC
. once TRBJ1-2 TRBV19 12 CASTGLNYGYTF TGTGCCAGTACGGGACTGAACTATGGCTACACCTTC
. . TRBJ2-3 TRBV4-1 15 CASSLVYPGTDTQYF TGCGCCAGCAGCCTGGTATATCCGGGCACAGATACGCAGTATTTT
. . TRBJ1-2 TRBV28 16 CASSLWHVGQGSSETF .
. once TRBJ1-1 TRBV6-5 13 CASSLGAPSEAFF TGTGCCAGCAGTTTAGGGGCGCCCAGTGAAGCTTTCTTT
TRBD1 . TRBJ1-2 TRBV9 16 CASSVAGDRGNYGYTF TGTGCCAGCAGCGTAGCTGGGGACAGGGGCAACTATGGCTACACCTTC
. . TRBJ1-3 TRBV4-2 17 CASSQDREGASGNTIYF TGTGCCAGCAGCCAAGATCGGGAGGGCGCGTCTGGAAACACCATATATTTT
TRBD1 . TRBJ1-2 TRBV13 14 CASSIRQGAYGYTF TGTGCCAGCAGCATAAGACAGGGGGCGTATGGCTACACCTTC
. . TRBJ2-3 TRBV5-4 16 CASSRGLNRFVDTQYF TGTGCCAGCAGCCGGGGACTGAACCGTTTTGTAGATACGCAGTATTTT
. . TRBJ2-5 TRBV6-6 11 CASSLRETQYF TGTGCCAGCAGCCTTCGAGAGACCCAGTACTTC
TRBD1 . TRBJ2-2 TRBV5-5 16 CASSSVDRGRTGELFF TGTGCCAGCAGCTCCGTGGACAGGGGGCGAACCGGGGAGCTGTTTTTT
. . TRBJ2-2 TRBV5-1 16 CASSLGFDRPTGELFF TGCGCCAGCAGCTTGGGTTTCGACAGACCCACCGGGGAGCTGTTTTTT
. . TRBJ1-2 TRBV4-1 17 CASSQLSPGDFQRGYTF TGCGCCAGCAGCCAACTCTCCCCGGGGGACTTCCAACGGGGCTACACCTTC
. . TRBJ1-2 TRBV6-1 16 CASSEERGSLVYGYTF TGTGCCAGCAGTGAGGAGAGGGGGTCGCTTGTCTATGGCTACACCTTC
. . TRBJ2-7 TRBV19 10 CASSSGTGYF TGTGCCAGTAGTTCCGGGACTGGCTACTTC
TRBD1 . TRBJ1-2 TRBV4-3 15 CASSQDTTGHYGYTF TGCGCCAGCAGCCAAGATACGACAGGGCACTATGGCTACACCTTC
TRBD1 . TRBJ2-7 TRBV2 16 CASTHFGTGFSYEQYF TGTGCCAGCACCCACTTCGGGACAGGGTTTTCCTACGAGCAGTACTTC
TRBD1 . TRBJ2-2 TRBV19 16 CASSIQQGGFGGELFF TGTGCCAGTAGTATCCAACAGGGGGGCTTTGGCGGGGAGCTGTTTTTT
TRBD2 . TRBJ2-3 TRBV18 15 CASPLDGGGTDTQYF TGTGCCAGCCCACTTGATGGCGGGGGTACAGATACGCAGTATTTT
TRBD1 few TRBJ1-1 TRBV6-1 14 CASTKQGMNTEAFF TGTGCCAGCACCAAACAGGGGATGAACACTGAAGCTTTCTTT
TRBD1 . TRBJ2-7 TRBV27 15 CASSITGTGGYEQYF TGTGCCAGCAGCATAACCGGGACAGGGGGCTACGAGCAGTACTTC
. . TRBJ1-1 TRBV9 11 CASGRDTEAFF TGTGCCAGCGGGAGGGACACTGAAGCTTTCTTT
TRBD1 . TRBJ2-4 TRBV5-6 16 CASSLGGHRGQVIQYF TGTGCCAGCAGCTTGGGGGGGCACAGGGGGCAGGTTATTCAGTACTTC
. . TRBJ2-7 TRBV4-1 15 CASSNRDSSSYEQYF TGCGCCAGCAGCAATCGGGACTCGAGCTCCTACGAGCAGTACTTC
. . TRBJ1-2 TRBV27 13 CASSWGSNYGYTF TGTGCCAGCAGTTGGGGCAGCAACTATGGCTACACCTTC
TRBD2 . TRBJ2-7 TRBV6-5 16 CASSYLTTSVYYEQYF TGTGCCAGCAGTTACCTTACGACTAGCGTATACTACGAGCAGTACTTC
. . TRBJ2-2 TRBV7-2 14 CASSFEGRAGELFF TGTGCCAGCAGCTTTGAGGGTCGGGCCGGGGAGCTGTTTTTT
TRBD2 . TRBJ2-7 TRBV4-2 16 CASSQIGLAGDYEQYF TGTGCCAGCAGCCAAATCGGACTAGCGGGAGACTACGAGCAGTACTTC
TRBD2 . TRBJ2-3 TRBV5-4 16 CASSPGTSGNTDTQYF TGTGCCAGCAGCCCCGGGACTAGCGGAAACACAGATACGCAGTATTTT
. . TRBJ1-3 TRBV5-1 14 CASRIDSSGNTIYF TGCGCCAGCAGGATCGATAGCTCTGGAAACACCATATATTTT
. . TRBJ2-3 TRBV29-1 12 CSSSEVQDTQYF TGCAGCTCCAGTGAGGTGCAAGATACGCAGTATTTT
TRBD2 . TRBJ2-7 TRBV30 14 CAWRLAGATYEQYF TGTGCCTGGAGACTAGCGGGAGCAACCTACGAGCAGTACTTC
. few TRBJ1-3 TRBV6-1 14 CASSEQGSRNTIYF TGTGCCAGCAGTGAACAGGGCTCTCGAAACACCATATATTTT
TRBD1 . TRBJ1-5 TRBV5-4 17 CASSQTGGSDSNQPQHF TGTGCCAGCAGCCAGACAGGGGGCTCTGATAGCAATCAGCCCCAGCATTTT
TRBD2 . TRBJ2-1 TRBV4-2 16 CASSQVASGVYNEQFF TGTGCCAGCAGCCAAGTCGCTAGCGGGGTATACAATGAGCAGTTCTTC